This T cell receptor beta chain is drawn from a study of blood T cells in healthy people across ages (dated by TCRdb to between 2014 and 2016). Concerning the study at large: In model experiments, roughly one uniquely barcoded TCR beta cDNA molecule per two T cells was captured by template switching. The study analyzed two additional independent replicas of 1 million unique cDNA reads from the same blood draw for two donors, one aged 18 to 30 and one aged 80 or older. Age-related changes in TCR beta repertoire diversity were measured in the study by deep sequencing normalized with unique cDNA molecular identifiers. Four age groups were formed from the donors: young (average approximately 15 years), middle-aged (approximately 40), aged (roughly 56) and long-lived (less than 85). To avoid experimental bias, donors of different ages were distributed randomly across sequencing lanes. What the research found in general, with its limitations: Bulk unsorted PBMC profiling prevented conclusive comparison of naive and antigen-experienced compartments. Observed TCR beta diversity per million T cells fell roughly linearly with age, and a significant reduction was already apparent by age around 39. Total diversity estimates from one million sequenced T cells were considered lower bounds and underestimates. Compared with the aged group, the long-lived group had more naive CD4+ T cells, fewer expanded clones and increased TCR diversity, suggesting age selection. Donor CMV infection status was unknown, potentially confounding age-related changes in expanded clonotypes. A strong correlation was found between observed TCR beta diversity and the percentage of naive T cells measured by flow cytometry.

The germline V gene supplies CDR1 MNHEY and CDR2 SVGEGT. Trimmed from V: 6 bases; trimmed from J: 0 bases; junction bases lacking a gene match: 19. There are 19 amino acids in the CDR3, from cysteine to phenylalanine inclusive. CDR3 DNA is the only sequence kept; it has 57 bases, read in frame from the first base. The library was produced with 5' RACE. TCRdb names Illumina HiSeq 2500 as the instrument used. A second roughly 6 to 11 cycle PCR used a sample-barcoded 5' primer and a J-beta primer mix. A template-switch 5' adaptor carrying 12 random nucleotides introduced a unique molecular identifier onto each TCR beta cDNA molecule. At least 3 million CDR3-containing paired-end reads were obtained from each sample. First-strand cDNA synthesis was performed from all RNA using the Mint cDNA synthesis kit, with priming by a TRBC-specific oligonucleotide. After uracil-DNA glycosylase treatment, a first 18-cycle PCR used universal primers M1SS and BC2_uni_R on all cDNA. As for the original processing: Normalization of each sample was performed by random selection of 1 million high-quality reads, each carrying a distinct molecular identifier. Instead of being binned into consensus sequences, reads that shared molecular identifiers were thrown out. MiTCR, with a Q25 quality threshold and the strictest error-elimination algorithm, was used for CDR3 identification, clonotype clustering and error correction. A nonparametric unseen species model with Euler transformation was used to estimate a lower bound on total TCR beta diversity. In-frame beta chains were kept once TCRdb had trimmed the public reads at Q25 with fastp and called clones with MiXCR. Duplicate CDR3 protein sequences are folded into a single record with the most common DNA and genes. These V and J calls are TCRdb output, not the study's own analysis. This sample holds some 1.4 million distinct CDR3 sequences; around two fifths were observed only once. Together, the top ten hold 6.5% to 10% of the sample.

The donors were around 39 Caucasian individuals from Russia, aged about 6 to 95 years, who were systemically healthy. Each donor gave around 9.8 milliliters of peripheral blood, collected into EDTA-treated Vacutainer tubes. PBMCs were isolated by Ficoll-Paque density-gradient centrifugation, with at least 7 million obtained per sample. Total RNA was extracted from PBMCs with Trizol reagent, with at least 5 micrograms obtained per sample. For every donor, flow cytometry on a PBMC aliquot measured the percentage of naive CD45RAhigh/CD27high T cells. This clonotype has only a few counts. Which antigen it targets is not known. Base qualities are missing; no much larger clone stands one base away.

This sequence originates from a woman aged 18-30 years in good health. Sequenced sample: blood. The chain is encoded by TRBV6-2 or TRBV6-3 joined to TRBJ2-7, with TRBD1 identical over 8 junction bases. The CDR3 here reads CASSRRQGTFLLPSYEQYF. The DNA sequence is as follows: TGTGCCAGCAGCCGGCGACAGGGGACTTTTTTACTTCCCTCCTACGAGCAGTACTTC.